This T cell receptor beta chain was sequenced for a study of T cell responses to AZD1222 COVID-19 vaccine (dated by TCRdb to about 2021). Context from the whole study: A total of approximately 230 trial participants underwent TCR sequencing, of whom 207 received two doses of AZD1222 and 26 received two doses of the MenACWY control vaccine. Enrollment into the trials was organized by age into subgroups of 18-55, 56-69 and 70-plus years, and those subgroups contained about 160, 30 and 59 TCR-sequenced participants, respectively. Points the paper makes about the study in general: Conclusions about previously exposed vaccinees were limited because only 6 or 7 AZD1222 recipients were SARS-CoV-2 seropositive at baseline. In the small 56-69-year group, the increase in depth fell short of significance, most likely because of low power. No day 14 peak-response samples were available, so repertoires were characterized only after the peak T cell response. Participants were mostly white British and included more females than males, and it was suggested by the authors that clonal diversity may have been underestimated. CD4 TCRs associated with the vaccine covered the entire spike protein, and the dominant responses were in regions 160-218 and 743-854. After two AZD1222 doses, both the breadth and the depth of spike-specific TCRs were significantly higher than at day 0 and than in MenACWY recipients. Reportedly, almost half of the unique spike-specific TCRs recognized epitopes lying outside the regions that are mutated in the B.1.351 and B.1.1.7 variants.

Sample time point, as interpreted from the label and publication: baseline before first vaccination. The treatment or condition label on this specimen signifies: meningococcal conjugate vaccine given as trial control. Vaccinee samples were obtained from the UK trials COV001 and COV002, which included a single-blind randomized controlled phase 2/3 trial of AZD1222 (ChAdOx1 nCoV-19) in healthy adults. For TCRbeta chain sequencing, PBMC samples were collected from trial participants at day 0 and at day 28 after the second dose. As to this clone: The specificity of this receptor is unknown. No much larger clonotype is one base removed from it; base qualities were not supplied.

The CDR3 regions of human TCRbeta chains were analyzed by immunosequencing. In the source study's methods: TCRs in the repertoires were matched against a reference library of SARS-CoV-2-specific TCRs that had been generated with the MIRA antigen-specificity platform. Breadth was defined as the fraction of unique TCRs that were SARS-CoV-2-associated. Depth was defined as the fraction of total T cells that were SARS-CoV-2-associated. Using the MIRA data, every spike-specific TCR was mapped to the spike region that the TCR reacted to and assigned to either a CD4 or a CD8 class. Log10-transformed breadth and depth values were compared by one-way ANOVA with Sidak's multiple comparisons tests. The clones in this table, taken by TCRdb from immuneACCESS, are in-frame only. Not every clone is retained; where verified, under half of the shortfall comes from an unresolved V gene, and the cause of the rest is unknown. That table is the source of V, J and clone size, and D and trimming were worked out from the DNA. Across this sample there are around 99,000 clones, with 88% seen only once. 9.5% to 15% of the sample goes to the ten largest clones.

The source was peripheral blood, collected on day 0 of MenACWY control vaccination. The TCR sequence derives from an adult in good health.

The CDR3 region: CASSLRQESYEQYF. The nucleotides read TGTGCCAGCAGCCTAAGACAGGAGAGTTACGAGCAGTACTTC. This chain joins TRBV5-5 to TRBJ2-7; TRBD1 is a possible D gene, resting on 6 matching bases. The germline V gene (reference sequence) sets CDR1 to SGHKS and CDR2 to YYEKEE. There are 14 amino acids in the CDR3, from cysteine to phenylalanine inclusive. Only CDR3 DNA remains: 42 bases, in frame from the first base. V and J lose 4 bases and 4 bases, and a span of 15 bases separates them.